This TCR beta chain emerged from a study of blood T cells in healthy people across ages. Study-level background: Template switching captured about one barcoded beta molecule per two T cells.

Study-wide points: In these data, TCR beta diversity tracked strongly with naive T cell percentage. Diversity figures derived from one million T cells were judged to underestimate the true value.

Primed by a sample-barcoded 5' primer and a J-beta primer mix, a second PCR proceeded for about 6 to 11 cycles. Using its own MiXCR run on the 5' RACE reads, TCRdb lists one record per CDR3 protein. This table holds roughly 800,000 distinct CDR3 sequences, approximately 55% found once. The total RNA that was extracted per sample amounted to at least 5 micrograms. CDR1 and CDR2 from the germline V gene are SGHRS and YFSETQ. This CDR3 is 17 amino acids long. Trimming pared 3 bases from V and 0 bases from J, leaving 16 bases between. As to this clonotype: Its target is not known.

The sequencing input was blood. V and J are TRBV5-1 and TRBJ2-1, with D possibly being TRBD1 or TRBD2 (5 bases each). This sequence was found in an elderly man in good health. The CDR3 DNA sequence: TGCGCCAGCAGCTCCACCCCCGGGACCGGCTCCTACAATGAGCAGTTCTTC. Translation gives CASSSTPGTGSYNEQFF.